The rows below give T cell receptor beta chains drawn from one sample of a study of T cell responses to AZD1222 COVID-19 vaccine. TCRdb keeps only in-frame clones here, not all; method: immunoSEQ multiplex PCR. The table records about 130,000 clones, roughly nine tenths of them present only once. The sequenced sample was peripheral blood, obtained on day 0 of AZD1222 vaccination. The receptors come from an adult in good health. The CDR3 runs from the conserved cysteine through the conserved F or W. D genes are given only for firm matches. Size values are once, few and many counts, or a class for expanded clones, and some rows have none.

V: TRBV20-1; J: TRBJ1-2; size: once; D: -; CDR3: CSALAAEGYTF; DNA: TGCAGTGCGTTGGCAGCGGAAGGCTACACCTTC
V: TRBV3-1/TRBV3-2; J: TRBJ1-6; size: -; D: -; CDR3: CASSQSYRSPLHF; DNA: TGTGCCAGCAGCCAGTCGTACAGGTCACCCCTCCACTTT
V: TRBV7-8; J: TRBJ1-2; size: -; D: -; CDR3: CASSSGGGPYGYTF; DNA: TGTGCCAGCAGCAGTGGCGGGGGCCCCTATGGCTACACCTTC
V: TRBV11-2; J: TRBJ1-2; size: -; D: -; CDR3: CASSANGGTGANYGYTF; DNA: TGTGCCAGCAGCGCCAACGGGGGGACTGGGGCTAACTATGGCTACACCTTC
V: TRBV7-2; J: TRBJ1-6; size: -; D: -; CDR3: CASSSSGYNSPLHF; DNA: TGTGCCAGCAGCTCTTCAGGGTATAATTCACCCCTCCACTTT
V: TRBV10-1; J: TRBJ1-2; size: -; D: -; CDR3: CASSGQEGYGYTF; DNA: TGCGCCAGCAGTGGACAGGAAGGCTATGGCTACACCTTC
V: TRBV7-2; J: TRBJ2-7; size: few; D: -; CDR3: CASSRDGPLREEQYF; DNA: TGTGCCAGCAGCAGGGATGGTCCCCTCAGGGAAGAGCAGTACTTC
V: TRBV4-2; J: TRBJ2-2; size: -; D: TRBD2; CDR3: CASSRGGGGVNTGELFF; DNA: TGTGCCAGCAGCCGGGGCGGCGGGGGGGTGAACACCGGGGAGCTGTTTTTT
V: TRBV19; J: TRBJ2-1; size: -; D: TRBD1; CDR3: CASSGSRGQGVDEQFF; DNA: TGTGCCAGTAGTGGTTCTCGGGGACAGGGGGTCGATGAGCAGTTCTTC
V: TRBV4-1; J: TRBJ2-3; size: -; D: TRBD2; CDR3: CASSKQNSGGSTDTQYF; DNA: TGCGCCAGCAGCAAGCAAAATAGCGGGGGGAGCACAGATACGCAGTATTTT
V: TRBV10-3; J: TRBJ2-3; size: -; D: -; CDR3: CAISSPGDTQYF; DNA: TGTGCCATCAGTAGCCCAGGGGATACGCAGTATTTT
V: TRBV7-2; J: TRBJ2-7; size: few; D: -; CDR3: CASSLGAVSSYEQYF; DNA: TGTGCCAGCAGCTTAGGGGCCGTTAGCTCCTACGAGCAGTACTTC
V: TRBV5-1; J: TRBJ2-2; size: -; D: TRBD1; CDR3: CASNTGTGRAGELFF; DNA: TGCGCCAGCAACACCGGGACAGGGAGGGCCGGGGAGCTGTTTTTT
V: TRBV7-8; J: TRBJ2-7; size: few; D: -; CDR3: CASSNLGGGYYEQYF; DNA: TGTGCCAGCAGCAACCTAGGGGGAGGGTACTACGAGCAGTACTTC
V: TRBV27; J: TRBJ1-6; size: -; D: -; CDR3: CASRAGTDNSPLHF; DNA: TGTGCCAGCAGGGCCGGGACGGATAATTCACCCCTCCACTTT
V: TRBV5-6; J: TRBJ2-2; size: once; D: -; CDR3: CASSLLGGTQNTGELFF; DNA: TGTGCCAGCAGCTTGCTTGGGGGGACACAGAACACCGGGGAGCTGTTTTTT
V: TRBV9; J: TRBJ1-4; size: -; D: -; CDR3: CASSVGGNEKLFF; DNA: TGTGCCAGCAGCGTAGGTGGGAATGAAAAACTGTTTTTT
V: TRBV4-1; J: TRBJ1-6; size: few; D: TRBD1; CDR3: CASSGPGTGGTSPLHF; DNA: TGCGCCAGCAGCGGACCCGGGACAGGGGGTACTTCACCCCTCCACTTT
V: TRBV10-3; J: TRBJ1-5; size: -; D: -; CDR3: CAISERRDTRHPQHF; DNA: TGTGCCATCAGTGAACGCCGGGACACACGGCACCCCCAGCATTTT
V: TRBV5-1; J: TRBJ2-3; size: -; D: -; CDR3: CASSFGIRGRADTQYF; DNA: TGCGCCAGCAGCTTTGGTATTAGGGGTCGGGCAGATACGCAGTATTTT
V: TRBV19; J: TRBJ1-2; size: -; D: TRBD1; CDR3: CASSIDREGGGYTF; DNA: TGTGCCAGTAGTATCGACAGGGAAGGCGGTGGCTACACCTTC
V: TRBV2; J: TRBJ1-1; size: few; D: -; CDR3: CASTVGGRTEAFF; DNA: TGTGCCAGCACGGTAGGGGGGAGAACTGAAGCTTTCTTT
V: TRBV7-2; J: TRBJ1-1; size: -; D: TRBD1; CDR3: CASSWGQSNTEAFF; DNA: TGTGCCAGCAGCTGGGGACAGTCGAACACTGAAGCTTTCTTT
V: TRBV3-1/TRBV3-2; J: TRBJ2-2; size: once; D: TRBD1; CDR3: CASSRPGQVTGELFF; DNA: TGTGCCAGCAGCCGGCCGGGACAGGTCACCGGGGAGCTGTTTTTT
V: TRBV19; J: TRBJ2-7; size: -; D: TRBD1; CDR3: CASSQQGATEQYF; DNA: TGTGCCAGTAGCCAACAGGGGGCTACCGAGCAGTACTTC
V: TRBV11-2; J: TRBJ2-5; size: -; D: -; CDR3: CASSLPLGRTETQYF; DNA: TGTGCCAGCAGCTTACCCTTGGGGCGTACGGAGACCCAGTACTTC
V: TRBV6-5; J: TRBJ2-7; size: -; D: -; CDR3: CASSSQGPSEQYF; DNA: TGTGCCAGCAGTAGCCAGGGGCCGTCCGAGCAGTACTTC
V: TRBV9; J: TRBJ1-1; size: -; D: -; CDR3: CASSVETDTEAFF; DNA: TGTGCCAGCAGCGTAGAGACCGACACTGAAGCTTTCTTT
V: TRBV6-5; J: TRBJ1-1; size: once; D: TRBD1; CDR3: CASRDRTNTEAFF; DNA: TGTGCCAGCCGGGACAGGACGAACACTGAAGCTTTCTTT
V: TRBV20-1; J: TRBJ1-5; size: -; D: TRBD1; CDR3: CSASSQGALGGYNQPQHF; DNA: TGCAGTGCTAGTTCCCAGGGGGCTCTGGGAGGGTACAATCAGCCCCAGCATTTT
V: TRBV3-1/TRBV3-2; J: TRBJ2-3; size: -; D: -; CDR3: CASSQVMIGGPSTDTQYF; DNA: TGTGCCAGCAGCCAAGTTATGATCGGGGGGCCTAGCACAGATACGCAGTATTTT
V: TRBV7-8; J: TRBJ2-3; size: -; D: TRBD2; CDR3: CASSRGLATDTQYF; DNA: TGTGCCAGCAGCCGAGGACTAGCCACAGATACGCAGTATTTT
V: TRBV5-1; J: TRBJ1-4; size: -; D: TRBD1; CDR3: CASSLAGQGANNEKLFF; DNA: TGCGCCAGCAGCCTGGCGGGACAGGGGGCCAATAATGAAAAACTGTTTTTT
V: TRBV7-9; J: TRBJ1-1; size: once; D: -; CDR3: CASSLSLGTNTEAFF; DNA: TGTGCCAGCAGCTTGTCCTTGGGGACGAACACTGAAGCTTTCTTT
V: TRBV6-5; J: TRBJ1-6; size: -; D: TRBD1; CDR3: CASRPGQGFFSPLHF; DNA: TGTGCCAGCAGGCCGGGACAGGGTTTTTTTTCACCCCTCCACTTT
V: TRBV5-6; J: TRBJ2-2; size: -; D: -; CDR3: CASSLRGGGTGELFF; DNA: TGTGCCAGCAGCTTGCGAGGAGGGGGGACCGGGGAGCTGTTTTTT
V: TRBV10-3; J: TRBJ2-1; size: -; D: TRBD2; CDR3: CAISPGTSGGSYNEQFF; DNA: TGTGCCATCAGTCCCGGGACTAGCGGGGGTTCCTACAATGAGCAGTTCTTC
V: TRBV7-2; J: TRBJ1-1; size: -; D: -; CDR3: CASSSRIWDTEAFF; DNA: TGTGCCAGCAGCTCCCGAATTTGGGACACTGAAGCTTTCTTT
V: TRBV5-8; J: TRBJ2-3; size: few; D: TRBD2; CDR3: CASSSLAGGYTDTQYF; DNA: TGTGCCAGCAGCTCCCTTGCGGGGGGATACACAGATACGCAGTATTTT
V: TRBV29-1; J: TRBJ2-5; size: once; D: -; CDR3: CSVGRVQETQYF; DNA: TGCAGCGTAGGACGGGTTCAAGAGACCCAGTACTTC
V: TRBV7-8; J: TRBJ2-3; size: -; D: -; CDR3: CASSLERSGTSTDTQYF; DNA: TGTGCCAGCAGCTTAGAACGGTCAGGGACAAGCACAGATACGCAGTATTTT
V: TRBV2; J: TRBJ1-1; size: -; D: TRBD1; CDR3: CARRRSGGGLSTEAFF; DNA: TGTGCCAGGAGGAGGTCAGGGGGCGGTCTGAGCACTGAAGCTTTCTTT